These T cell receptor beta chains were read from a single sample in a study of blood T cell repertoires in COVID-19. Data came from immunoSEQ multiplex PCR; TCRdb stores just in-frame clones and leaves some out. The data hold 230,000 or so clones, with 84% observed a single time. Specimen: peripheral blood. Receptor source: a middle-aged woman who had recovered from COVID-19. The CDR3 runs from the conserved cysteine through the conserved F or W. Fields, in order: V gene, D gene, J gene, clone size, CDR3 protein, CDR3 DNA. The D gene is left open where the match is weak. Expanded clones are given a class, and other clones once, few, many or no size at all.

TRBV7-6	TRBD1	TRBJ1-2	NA	CASSPLPGQGFNDYGYTF	TGTGCCAGCAGCCCCCTCCCGGGACAGGGGTTTAATGACTATGGCTACACCTTC
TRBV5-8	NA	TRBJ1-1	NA	CASSLKRGSEAFF	TGTGCCAGCAGCTTAAAAAGGGGTTCTGAAGCTTTCTTT
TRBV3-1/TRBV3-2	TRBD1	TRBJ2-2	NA	CASSPVPGQGSNTGELFF	TGTGCCAGCAGCCCCGTCCCGGGACAGGGATCGAACACCGGGGAGCTGTTTTTT
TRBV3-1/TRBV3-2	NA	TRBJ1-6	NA	CASSQEGTQNSPLHF	TGTGCCAGCAGCCAAGAGGGCACACAAAATTCACCCCTCCACTTT
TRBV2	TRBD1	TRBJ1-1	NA	CASSASMGQGPNTEAFF	TGTGCCAGCAGTGCTTCCATGGGACAGGGACCGAACACTGAAGCTTTCTTT
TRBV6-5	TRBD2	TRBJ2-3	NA	CASSYGGGASTDTQYF	TGTGCCAGCAGTTACGGCGGGGGGGCCTCAACAGATACGCAGTATTTT
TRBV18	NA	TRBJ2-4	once	CASSPTQDLAKNIQYF	TGTGCCAGCTCACCAACACAGGATCTAGCCAAAAACATTCAGTACTTC
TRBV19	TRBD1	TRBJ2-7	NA	CASSDKGQGGSYEQYF	TGTGCCAGTAGTGACAAGGGACAGGGTGGATCCTACGAGCAGTACTTC
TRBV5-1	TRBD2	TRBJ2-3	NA	CASSLERGGLDTQYF	TGCGCCAGCAGCTTGGAGCGGGGGGGCCTGGATACGCAGTATTTT
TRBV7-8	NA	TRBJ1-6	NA	CASSPPKESPLHF	TGTGCCAGCAGCCCCCCGAAGGAGTCACCCCTCCACTTT
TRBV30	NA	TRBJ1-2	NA	CAWSPPDRSYGYTF	TGTGCCTGGAGTCCGCCAGACAGAAGCTATGGCTACACCTTC
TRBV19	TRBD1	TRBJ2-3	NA	CATSFGRTGTGGTDTQYF	TGTGCCACCTCTTTTGGGAGAACCGGGACAGGGGGCACAGATACGCAGTATTTT
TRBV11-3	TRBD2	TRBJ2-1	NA	CASSLDPPGGYYNEQFF	TGTGCCAGCAGCTTAGACCCCCCGGGGGGATATTACAATGAGCAGTTCTTC
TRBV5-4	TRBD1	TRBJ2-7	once	CASSFWTGEGEQYF	TGTGCCAGCAGCTTCTGGACAGGGGAAGGCGAGCAGTACTTC
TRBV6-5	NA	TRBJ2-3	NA	CASSRDLIGGDTQYF	TGTGCCAGCAGCCGGGACCTCATAGGGGGAGATACGCAGTATTTT
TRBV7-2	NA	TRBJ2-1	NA	CASSWRNTDEQFF	TGTGCCAGCAGCTGGCGGAATACGGATGAGCAGTTCTTC
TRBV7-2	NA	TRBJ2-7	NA	CASSLEMGTTYEQYF	TGTGCCAGCAGCTTAGAAATGGGGACAACCTACGAGCAGTACTTC
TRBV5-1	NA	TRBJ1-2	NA	CASSLGGSRGYGYTF	TGCGCCAGCAGCTTGGGAGGATCGCGGGGCTATGGCTACACCTTC
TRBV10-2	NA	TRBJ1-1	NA	CASSADRVNTEAFF	TGCGCCAGCAGTGCAGACAGAGTGAACACTGAAGCTTTCTTT
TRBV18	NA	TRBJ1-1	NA	CASSVDRNTEAFF	TGTGCCAGCTCAGTCGACAGAAACACTGAAGCTTTCTTT
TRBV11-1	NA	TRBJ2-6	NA	CASRPDSLSGANVLTF	TGTGCCAGCAGACCAGACAGTCTCTCTGGGGCCAACGTCCTGACTTTC
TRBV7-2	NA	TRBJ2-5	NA	CASSPTETQYF	TGTGCCAGCAGCCCTACGGAGACCCAGTACTTC
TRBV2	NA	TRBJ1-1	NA	CASERMEAFF	TGTGCCAGCGAGCGCATGGAAGCTTTCTTT
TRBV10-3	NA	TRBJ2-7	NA	CAISDQGGHEQYF	TGTGCCATCAGCGATCAGGGAGGCCACGAGCAGTACTTC
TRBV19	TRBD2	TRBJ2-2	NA	CASSTPGGGNTGELFF	TGTGCCAGTAGTACCCCCGGGGGGGGGAACACCGGGGAGCTGTTTTTT
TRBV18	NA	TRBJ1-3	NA	CASSPQEQEVAGNTIYF	TGTGCCAGCTCACCTCAAGAACAGGAAGTTGCTGGAAACACCATATATTTT
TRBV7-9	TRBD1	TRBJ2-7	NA	CASSSADRALEQYF	TGTGCCAGCAGCTCAGCGGACAGGGCCCTCGAGCAGTACTTC
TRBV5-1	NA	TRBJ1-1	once	CASSLEAGITEAFF	TGCGCCAGCAGCTTGGAGGCGGGGATCACTGAAGCTTTCTTT
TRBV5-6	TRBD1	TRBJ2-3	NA	CASTPWDRRTDTQYF	TGTGCCAGCACCCCGTGGGACAGGAGGACAGATACGCAGTATTTT
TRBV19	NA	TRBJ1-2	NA	CASSTAGILNYGYTF	TGTGCCAGTAGTACCGCGGGAATCCTAAACTATGGCTACACCTTC
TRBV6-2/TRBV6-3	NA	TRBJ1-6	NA	CASSLWQGRSESPLHF	TGTGCCAGCAGTTTATGGCAGGGCCGCTCGGAATCACCCCTCCACTTT
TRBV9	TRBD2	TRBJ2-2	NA	CASSVLGGAAGELFF	TGTGCCAGCAGCGTACTGGGAGGGGCCGCCGGGGAGCTGTTTTTT
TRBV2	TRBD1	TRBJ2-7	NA	CASWQGAQSGQYF	TGTGCCAGCTGGCAGGGGGCGCAGAGTGGGCAGTACTTC
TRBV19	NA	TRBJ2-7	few	CASSIVYGSGVEQYF	TGTGCCAGTAGTATAGTATACGGGTCCGGTGTGGAGCAGTACTTC
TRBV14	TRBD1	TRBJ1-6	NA	CASSLTTGVSPLHF	TGTGCCAGCAGCCTAACGACAGGGGTTTCACCCCTCCACTTT
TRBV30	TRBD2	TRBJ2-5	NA	CAWSVGGETQYF	TGTGCCTGGAGTGTCGGGGGGGAGACCCAGTACTTC
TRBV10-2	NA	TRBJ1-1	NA	CASSGGDTEAFF	TGCGCCAGCAGCGGGGGGGACACTGAAGCTTTCTTT
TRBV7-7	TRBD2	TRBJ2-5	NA	CASSPTGTRETQYF	TGTGCTAGCAGTCCTACCGGGACTAGGGAGACCCAGTACTTC
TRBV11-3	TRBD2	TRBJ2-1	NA	CASSFAFGTSGGAVLNEQFF	TGTGCCAGCAGCTTTGCTTTCGGGACTAGCGGGGGGGCCGTCCTGAATGAGCAGTTCTTC
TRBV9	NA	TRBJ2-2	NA	CASSVVPENTGELFF	TGTGCCAGCAGCGTAGTTCCAGAGAACACCGGGGAGCTGTTTTTT
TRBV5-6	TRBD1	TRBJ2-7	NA	CASSLGGTGAYEQYF	TGTGCCAGCAGCTTGGGCGGGACAGGTGCCTACGAGCAGTACTTC
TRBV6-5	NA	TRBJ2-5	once	CATERVYRETQYF	TGTGCCACGGAGAGGGTGTACCGAGAGACCCAGTACTTC
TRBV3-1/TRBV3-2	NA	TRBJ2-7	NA	CASSPSLAAGYYEQYF	TGTGCCAGCAGCCCTTCCTTAGCGGCGGGCTACTACGAGCAGTACTTC
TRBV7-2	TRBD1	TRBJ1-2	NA	CASSSFGQGAFLYGYTF	TGTGCCAGCAGCTCTTTTGGACAGGGGGCCTTCTTGTATGGCTACACCTTC
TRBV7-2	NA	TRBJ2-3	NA	CASSLAFTDTQYF	TGTGCCAGCAGCTTAGCCTTCACAGATACGCAGTATTTT
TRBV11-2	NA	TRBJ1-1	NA	CASSLAQANTEAFF	TGTGCCAGCAGCTTAGCACAGGCTAACACTGAAGCTTTCTTT
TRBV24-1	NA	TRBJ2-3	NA	CATSDGTTTDTQYF	TGTGCCACCAGTGATGGCACTACCACAGATACGCAGTATTTT
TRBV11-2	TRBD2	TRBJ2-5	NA	CASSTRLAETQYF	TGTGCCAGCAGCACCCGACTAGCGGAGACCCAGTACTTC
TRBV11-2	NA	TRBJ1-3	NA	CASSFGYSGNTIYF	TGTGCCAGCAGCTTCGGGTACTCTGGAAACACCATATATTTT
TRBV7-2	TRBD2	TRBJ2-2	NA	CASSFGGGLFQAGELFF	TGTGCCAGCAGCTTCGGGGGAGGGTTATTTCAAGCCGGGGAGCTGTTTTTT
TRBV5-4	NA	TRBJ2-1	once	CASSFPLASDSPYNEQFF	TGTGCCAGCAGCTTTCCCCTTGCTAGCGATAGTCCCTACAATGAGCAGTTCTTC
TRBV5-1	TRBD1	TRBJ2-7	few	CASSSKGGTGGHEQYF	TGCGCCAGCAGCTCGAAAGGGGGGACAGGGGGCCACGAGCAGTACTTC
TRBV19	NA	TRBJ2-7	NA	CASRKDGTGTIQTEQYF	TGTGCCAGTAGGAAGGACGGTACCGGGACAATTCAAACCGAGCAGTACTTC